The table lists the clone carrying this T cell receptor (beta chain) with a few counts. Using its own MiXCR run on the RT-PCR reads, TCRdb lists one record per CDR3 protein. This repertoire shows more than 550,000 distinct CDR3 sequences, over 12% found once; its top ten account for roughly 3.6%. The CDR3 is 17 residues long. From germline, CDR1 is DFQATT and CDR2 SNEGSKA (reference sequence). With V trimmed by 0 bases and J by 5 bases, 12 bases remained unmatched. The sequenced sample was memory CD4+ T cells from blood. The rearrangement links TRBV20-1 to TRBJ1-5; 8 nucleotides line up with TRBD1. This receptor was identified in a female donor in good health, serving as a healthy control. CDR3 protein: CSARDYSRNRGDQPQHF. In DNA, the CDR3 is TGCAGTGCTAGAGATTATAGTAGGAACAGGGGGGATCAGCCCCAGCATTTT.